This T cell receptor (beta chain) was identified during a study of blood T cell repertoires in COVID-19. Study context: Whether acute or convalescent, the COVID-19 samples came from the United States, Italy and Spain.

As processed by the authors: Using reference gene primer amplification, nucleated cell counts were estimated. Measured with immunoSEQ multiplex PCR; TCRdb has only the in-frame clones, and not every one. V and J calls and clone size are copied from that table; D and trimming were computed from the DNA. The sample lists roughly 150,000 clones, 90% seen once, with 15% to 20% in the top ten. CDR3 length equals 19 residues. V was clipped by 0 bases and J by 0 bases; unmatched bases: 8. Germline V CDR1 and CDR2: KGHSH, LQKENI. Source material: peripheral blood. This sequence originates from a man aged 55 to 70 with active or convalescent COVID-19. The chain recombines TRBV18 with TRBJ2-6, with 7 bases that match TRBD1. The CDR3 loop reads CASSPPWDSKRSGANVLTF. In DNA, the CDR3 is TGTGCCAGCTCACCACCGTGGGACAGCAAGCGCTCTGGGGCCAACGTCCTGACTTTC.